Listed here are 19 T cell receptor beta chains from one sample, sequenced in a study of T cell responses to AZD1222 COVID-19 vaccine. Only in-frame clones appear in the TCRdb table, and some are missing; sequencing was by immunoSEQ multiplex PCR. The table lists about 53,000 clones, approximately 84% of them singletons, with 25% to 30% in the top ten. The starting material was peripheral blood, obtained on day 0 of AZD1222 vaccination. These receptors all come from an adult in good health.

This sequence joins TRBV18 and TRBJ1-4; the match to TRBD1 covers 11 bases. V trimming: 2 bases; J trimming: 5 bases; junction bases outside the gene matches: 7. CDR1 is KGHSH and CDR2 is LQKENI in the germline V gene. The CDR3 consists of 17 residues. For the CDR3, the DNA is TGTGCCAGCTCACCAAATGGACAGGGGGCCGGGAATGAAAAACTGTTTTTT. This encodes CASSPNGQGAGNEKLFF.

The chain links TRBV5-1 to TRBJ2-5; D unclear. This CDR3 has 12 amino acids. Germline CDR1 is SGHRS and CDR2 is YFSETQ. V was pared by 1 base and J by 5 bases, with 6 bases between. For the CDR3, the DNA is TGCGCCAGCAGCTTGTGGTACGAGACCCAGTACTTC. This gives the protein CASSLWYETQYF.

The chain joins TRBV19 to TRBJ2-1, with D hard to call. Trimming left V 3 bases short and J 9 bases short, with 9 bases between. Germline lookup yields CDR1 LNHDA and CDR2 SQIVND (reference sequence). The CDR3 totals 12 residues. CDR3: CASSIQGSEQFF. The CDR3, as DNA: TGTGCCAGTAGTATTCAAGGCAGTGAGCAGTTCTTC.

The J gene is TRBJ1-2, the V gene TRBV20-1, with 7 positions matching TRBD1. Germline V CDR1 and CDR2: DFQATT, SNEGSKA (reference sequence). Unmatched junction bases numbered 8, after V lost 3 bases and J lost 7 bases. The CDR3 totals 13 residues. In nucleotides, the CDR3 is TGCAGTGCTAGTGCACAGGGGTTGGTTGGCTACACCTTC. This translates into CSASAQGLVGYTF.

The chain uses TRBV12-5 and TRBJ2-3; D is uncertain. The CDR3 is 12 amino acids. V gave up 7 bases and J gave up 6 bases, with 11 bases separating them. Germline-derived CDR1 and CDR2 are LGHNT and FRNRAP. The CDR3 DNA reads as TGTGCTAGTGACGACGTCGAGGATACGCAGTATTTT. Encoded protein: CASDDVEDTQYF. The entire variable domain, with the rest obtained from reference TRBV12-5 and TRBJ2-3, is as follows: DARVTQTPRHKVTEMGQEVTMRCQPILGHNTVFWYRQTMMQGLELLAYFRNRAPLDDSGMPKDRFSAEMPDATLATLKIQPSEPRDSAVYFCASDDVEDTQYFGPGTRLTVL.

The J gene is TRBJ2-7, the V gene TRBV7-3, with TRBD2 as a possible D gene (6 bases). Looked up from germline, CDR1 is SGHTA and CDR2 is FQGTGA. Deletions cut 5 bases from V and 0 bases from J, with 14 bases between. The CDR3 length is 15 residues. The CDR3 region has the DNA TGTGCCAGCAGCATGACGCCGGGAGTCTCCTACGAGCAGTACTTC. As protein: CASSMTPGVSYEQYF. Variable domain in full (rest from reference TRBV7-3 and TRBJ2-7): GAGVSQTPSNKVTEKGKYVELRCDPISGHTALYWYRQSLGQGPEFLIYFQGTGAADDSGLPNDRFFAVRPEGSVSTLKIQRTERGDSAVYLCASSMTPGVSYEQYFGPGTRLTVT.

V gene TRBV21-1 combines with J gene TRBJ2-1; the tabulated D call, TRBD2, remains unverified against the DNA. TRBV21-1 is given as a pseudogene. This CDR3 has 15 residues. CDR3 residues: CASNYFWSHYNEQFF. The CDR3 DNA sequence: TGTGCCAGCAACTACTTTTGGTCTCACTACAATGAGCAGTTCTTC.

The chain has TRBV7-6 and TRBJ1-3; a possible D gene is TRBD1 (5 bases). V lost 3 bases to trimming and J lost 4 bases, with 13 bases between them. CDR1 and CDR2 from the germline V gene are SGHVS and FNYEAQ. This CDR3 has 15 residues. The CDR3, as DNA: TGTGCCAGCAGCTTGAATTCAGGGCAAGGAAACACCATATATTTT. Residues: CASSLNSGQGNTIYF.

The CDR3 coding sequence is TGTGCCAGCAGTTTACGCGGCAATGAGCAGTTCTTC. This translates into CASSLRGNEQFF. This chain joins TRBV28 and TRBJ2-1, with D hard to call. Trimming removed 2 bases from V and 6 bases from J, with 5 bases in between. CDR3 length: 12 amino acids. Germline values: CDR1 MDHEN, CDR2 SYDVKM.

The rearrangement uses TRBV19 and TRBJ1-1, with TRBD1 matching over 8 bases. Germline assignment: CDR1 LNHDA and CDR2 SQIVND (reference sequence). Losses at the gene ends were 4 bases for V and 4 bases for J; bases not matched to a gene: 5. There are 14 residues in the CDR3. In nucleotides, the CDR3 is TGTGCCAGTAGTACCGAACAGGGGGGCACTGAAGCTTTCTTT. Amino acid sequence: CASSTEQGGTEAFF.

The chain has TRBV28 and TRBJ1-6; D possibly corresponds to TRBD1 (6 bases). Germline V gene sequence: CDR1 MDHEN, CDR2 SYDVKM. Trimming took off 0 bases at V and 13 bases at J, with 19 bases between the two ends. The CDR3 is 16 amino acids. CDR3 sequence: CASSLWRTEILRPLHF. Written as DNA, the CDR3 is TGTGCCAGCAGTTTATGGCGGACAGAAATTCTGCGGCCCCTCCACTTT. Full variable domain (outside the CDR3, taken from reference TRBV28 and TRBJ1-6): DVKVTQSSRYLVKRTGEKVFLECVQDMDHENMFWYRQDPGLGLRLIYFSYDVKMKEKGDIPEGYSVSREKKERFSLILESASTNQTSMYLCASSLWRTEILRPLHFGNGTRLTVT.

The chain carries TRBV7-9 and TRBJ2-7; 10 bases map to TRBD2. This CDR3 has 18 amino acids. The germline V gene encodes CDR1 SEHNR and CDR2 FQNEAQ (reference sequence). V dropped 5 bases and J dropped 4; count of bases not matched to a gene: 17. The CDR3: CASSGLVRIAGGTYEQYF. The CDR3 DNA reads TGTGCCAGCAGCGGACTTGTGCGGATAGCGGGAGGCACTTACGAGCAGTACTTC.

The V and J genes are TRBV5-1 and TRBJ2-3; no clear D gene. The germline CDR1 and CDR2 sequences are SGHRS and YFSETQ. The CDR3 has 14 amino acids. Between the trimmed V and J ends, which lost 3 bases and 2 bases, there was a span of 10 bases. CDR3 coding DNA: TGCGCCAGCAGCTACAATGATCCCACAGATACGCAGTATTTT. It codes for CASSYNDPTDTQYF.

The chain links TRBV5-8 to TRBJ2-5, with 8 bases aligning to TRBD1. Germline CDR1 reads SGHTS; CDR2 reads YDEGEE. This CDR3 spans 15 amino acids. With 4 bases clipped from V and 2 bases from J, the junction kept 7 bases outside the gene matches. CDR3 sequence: CASSGGQADQETQYF. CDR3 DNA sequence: TGTGCCAGCAGCGGGGGACAGGCAGATCAAGAGACCCAGTACTTC.

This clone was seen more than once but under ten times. This chain's CDR3 is CASSPGPPTSGRVAYEQYF. DNA for the CDR3: TGTGCCAGCAGCCCAGGCCCTCCGACTAGCGGGAGGGTGGCCTACGAGCAGTACTTC. The chain recombines TRBV7-2 with TRBJ2-7; 14 positions agree with TRBD2. The CDR3 covers 19 residues. Germline values: CDR1 SGHTA, CDR2 FQGNSA. V dropped 5 bases and J dropped 2; count of bases not matched to a gene: 14. Filled out from reference TRBV7-2 and TRBJ2-7, the complete variable domain reads GAGVSQSPSNKVTEKGKDVELRCDPISGHTALYWYRQSLGQGLEFLIYFQGNSAPDKSGLPSDRFSAERTGGSVSTLTIQRTQQEDSAVYLCASSPGPPTSGRVAYEQYFGPGTRLTVT.

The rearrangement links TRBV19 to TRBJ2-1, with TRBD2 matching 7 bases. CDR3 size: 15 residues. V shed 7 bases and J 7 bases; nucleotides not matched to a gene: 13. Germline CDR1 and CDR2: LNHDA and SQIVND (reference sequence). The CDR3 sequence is CASNFGGGPENEQFF. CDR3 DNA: TGTGCCAGTAATTTCGGGGGAGGGCCAGAGAATGAGCAGTTCTTC.

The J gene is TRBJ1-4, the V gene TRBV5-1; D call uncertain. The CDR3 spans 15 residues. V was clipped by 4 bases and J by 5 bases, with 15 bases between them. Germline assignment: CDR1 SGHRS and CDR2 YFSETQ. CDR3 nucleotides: TGCGCCAGCAGCAAATTGGCCGCTTCAAATGAAAAACTGTTTTTT. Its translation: CASSKLAASNEKLFF.

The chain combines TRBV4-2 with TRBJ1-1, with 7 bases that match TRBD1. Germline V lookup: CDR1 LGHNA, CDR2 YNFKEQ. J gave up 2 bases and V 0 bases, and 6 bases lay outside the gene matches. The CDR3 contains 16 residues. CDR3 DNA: TGTGCCAGCAGCCAAGATTTCAGGGGGGATAACACTGAAGCTTTCTTT. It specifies CASSQDFRGDNTEAFF.

For the CDR3, the DNA is TGTGCCAGTATAAAGGGGGGCGGAGGAAACACTGAAGCTTTCTTT. It codes for CASIKGGGGNTEAFF. V usage is TRBV19 and J usage is TRBJ1-1, with D possibly matching TRBD1 (6 bases). CDR1 and CDR2 from the germline V gene are LNHDA and SQIVND (reference sequence). The CDR3 loop spans 15 amino acids. Trimming removed 7 bases from V and 2 bases from J, with 17 bases in between.